One and the same sample provided the 2 T cell receptor beta chains below, sequenced in a study of blood T cell repertoires in COVID-19. The protocol was immunoSEQ multiplex PCR, while the TCRdb copy is restricted to in-frame clones and leaves out a portion. The sample includes 200,000 or so clones, 80% to 90% of them seen just once. What was sequenced was peripheral blood. The receptor set was obtained from a woman older than 75 with acute or convalescent COVID-19.

This chain joins TRBV6-5 and TRBJ1-1, with a tentative D call TRBD1 (6 bases). V lost 8 bases to trimming and J lost 0 bases, with 13 bases between them. The CDR3 consists of 14 residues. Germline assignment: CDR1 MNHEY and CDR2 SVGAGI. DNA for the CDR3: TGTGCCAGCGAAAGAGGGGGAATGAACACTGAAGCTTTCTTT. This codes for CASERGGMNTEAFF.

V and J are TRBV4-2 and TRBJ2-3; possibly TRBD1 for D (5 bases). The CDR3 loop spans 15 amino acids. V lost 0 bases and J lost 0, with 7 bases in between. In germline, CDR1 is LGHNA, CDR2 YNFKEQ. The CDR3 region is CASSQEGDSTDTQYF. CDR3 nucleotide sequence: TGTGCCAGCAGCCAAGAAGGGGATAGCACAGATACGCAGTATTTT.